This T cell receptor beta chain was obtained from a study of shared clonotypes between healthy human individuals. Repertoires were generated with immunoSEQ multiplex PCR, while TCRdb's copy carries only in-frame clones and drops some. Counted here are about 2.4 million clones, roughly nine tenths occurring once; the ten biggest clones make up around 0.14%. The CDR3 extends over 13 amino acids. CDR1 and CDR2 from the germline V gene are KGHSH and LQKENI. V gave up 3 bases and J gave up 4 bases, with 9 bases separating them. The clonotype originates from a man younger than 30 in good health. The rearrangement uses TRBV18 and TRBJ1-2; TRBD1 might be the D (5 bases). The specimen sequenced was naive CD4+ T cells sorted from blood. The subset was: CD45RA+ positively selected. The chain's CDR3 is CASSPGHLYGYTF. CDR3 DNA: TGTGCCAGCTCACCGGGGCACCTCTATGGCTACACCTTC. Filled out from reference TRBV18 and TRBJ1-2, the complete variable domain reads NAGVMQNPRHLVRRRGQEARLRCSPMKGHSHVYWYRQLPEEGLKFMVYLQKENIIDESGMPKERFSAEFPKEGPSILRIQQVVRGDSAAYFCASSPGHLYGYTFGSGTRLTVV.